The rows below give T cell receptor beta chains drawn from one sample of a study of T cell responses to AZD1222 COVID-19 vaccine. TCRdb's copy holds only in-frame clones and misses some; the assay was immunoSEQ multiplex PCR. Found here are over 100,000 clones, 90% of them singletons; the top ten hold about 7.1%. The starting material was peripheral blood, obtained on day 0 of AZD1222 vaccination. Receptors were obtained from an adult in good health. The CDR3 runs from the conserved cysteine through the conserved F or W. D genes are given only for firm matches. Where a row states a size, it is once, few, many or the class of an expanded clone; other rows omit it.

v_call: TRBV2
j_call: TRBJ2-3
clone_size: once
d_call: -
cdr3_nt: TGTGCCAGCAGGGACGCTGTCAGCACAGATACGCAGTATTTT
cdr3_aa: CASRDAVSTDTQYF

v_call: TRBV7-9
j_call: TRBJ2-2
clone_size: -
d_call: TRBD2
cdr3_nt: TGTGCCAGCAGCTCGAGGCGGGGGGAAAACACCGGGGAGCTGTTTTTT
cdr3_aa: CASSSRRGENTGELFF

v_call: TRBV5-5
j_call: TRBJ2-7
clone_size: -
d_call: -
cdr3_nt: TGTGCCAGCAGCTGGACCCATACGACAGGCTTCTACGAGCAGTACTTC
cdr3_aa: CASSWTHTTGFYEQYF

v_call: TRBV10-3
j_call: TRBJ2-2
clone_size: -
d_call: -
cdr3_nt: TGTGCCATCAGTGGAACTTCCGGGGAGCTGTTTTTT
cdr3_aa: CAISGTSGELFF

v_call: TRBV20-1
j_call: TRBJ1-3
clone_size: -
d_call: -
cdr3_nt: TGCAGTGCTAGTGATTCTGGACGGAAACTCTCTGGAAACACCATATATTTT
cdr3_aa: CSASDSGRKLSGNTIYF

v_call: TRBV24-1
j_call: TRBJ1-5
clone_size: -
d_call: -
cdr3_nt: TGTGCCACCTCTGGTTTGAGTAGCAATCAGCCCCAGCATTTT
cdr3_aa: CATSGLSSNQPQHF

v_call: TRBV5-6
j_call: TRBJ1-5
clone_size: once
d_call: TRBD1
cdr3_nt: TGTGCCAGCAGCTGGGGCGGGACAGATAGCAATCAGCCCCAGCATTTT
cdr3_aa: CASSWGGTDSNQPQHF

v_call: TRBV27
j_call: TRBJ2-7
clone_size: -
d_call: -
cdr3_nt: TGTGCCAGCAGTTTAGGTCGGACCTACGAGCAGTACTTC
cdr3_aa: CASSLGRTYEQYF

v_call: TRBV6-5
j_call: TRBJ1-5
clone_size: -
d_call: -
cdr3_nt: TGTGCCAGCAGTCAACAAGGCGGTGGCAATCAGCCCCAGCATTTT
cdr3_aa: CASSQQGGGNQPQHF

v_call: TRBV6-5
j_call: TRBJ2-5
clone_size: -
d_call: TRBD2
cdr3_nt: TGTGCCAGCAGTTACTCTCGGACTAGCTTACAGACCCAGTACTTC
cdr3_aa: CASSYSRTSLQTQYF

v_call: TRBV23-1
j_call: TRBJ1-5
clone_size: -
d_call: -
cdr3_nt: TGCGCCAGCAGCCTCACAGGGAAATATAGCAATCAGCCCCAGCATTTT
cdr3_aa: CASSLTGKYSNQPQHF

v_call: TRBV19
j_call: TRBJ1-6
clone_size: -
d_call: -
cdr3_nt: TGTGCCAGTAGTATCGACAGGCGCTATAATTCACCCCTCCACTTT
cdr3_aa: CASSIDRRYNSPLHF

v_call: TRBV3-1/TRBV3-2
j_call: TRBJ1-5
clone_size: -
d_call: -
cdr3_nt: TGTGCCAGCAGCCAAAGGGGTAGCAATCAGCCCCAGCATTTT
cdr3_aa: CASSQRGSNQPQHF

v_call: TRBV7-9
j_call: TRBJ1-4
clone_size: -
d_call: -
cdr3_nt: TGTGCCAGCGATGGAGCTAATGAAAAACTGTTTTTT
cdr3_aa: CASDGANEKLFF

v_call: TRBV4-3
j_call: TRBJ1-1
clone_size: -
d_call: -
cdr3_nt: TGCGCCAGCAGCCAAGATCTAAACCCGAACACTGAAGCTTTCTTT
cdr3_aa: CASSQDLNPNTEAFF

v_call: TRBV6-2/TRBV6-3
j_call: TRBJ2-7
clone_size: -
d_call: -
cdr3_nt: TGTGCCAGCAGTCTCGGAGGGGAGCAGTACTTC
cdr3_aa: CASSLGGEQYF

v_call: TRBV2
j_call: TRBJ1-2
clone_size: few
d_call: -
cdr3_nt: TGTGCCAGCAGTGGACAGGTTTTTAACTATGGCTACACCTTC
cdr3_aa: CASSGQVFNYGYTF

v_call: TRBV19
j_call: TRBJ1-5
clone_size: -
d_call: -
cdr3_nt: TGTGCCACATCCAGGGGCGAGGGTCAGCCCCAGCATTTT
cdr3_aa: CATSRGEGQPQHF

v_call: TRBV6-5
j_call: TRBJ1-1
clone_size: -
d_call: -
cdr3_nt: TGTGCCAGCAAAAAACCGTCCCTGGGCACTGAAGCTTTCTTT
cdr3_aa: CASKKPSLGTEAFF

v_call: TRBV28
j_call: TRBJ1-2
clone_size: -
d_call: TRBD1
cdr3_nt: TGTGCCAGCACCAAGGGTGGTAGGGGGCGAGTTAATGGCTACACCTTC
cdr3_aa: CASTKGGRGRVNGYTF

v_call: TRBV15
j_call: TRBJ1-4
clone_size: -
d_call: -
cdr3_nt: TGTGCCACCAGCGAACGGGGCTCTAATGAAAAACTGTTTTTT
cdr3_aa: CATSERGSNEKLFF

v_call: TRBV6-5
j_call: TRBJ2-5
clone_size: -
d_call: -
cdr3_nt: TGTGCCAGCAGAAGGACCGGGACACTCACCGGGACCCAGTACTTC
cdr3_aa: CASRRTGTLTGTQYF

v_call: TRBV30
j_call: TRBJ2-3
clone_size: -
d_call: -
cdr3_nt: TGTGCCTGGAGTGCGGACAGAGATACGCAGTATTTT
cdr3_aa: CAWSADRDTQYF

v_call: TRBV18
j_call: TRBJ1-6
clone_size: -
d_call: -
cdr3_nt: TGTGCCAGCTCACTCCCCAGGCAGGGTAATTCACCCCTCCACTTT
cdr3_aa: CASSLPRQGNSPLHF

v_call: TRBV9
j_call: TRBJ1-6
clone_size: -
d_call: -
cdr3_nt: TGTGCCAGCGGCAGCTCCTATAATTCACCCCTCCACTTT
cdr3_aa: CASGSSYNSPLHF

v_call: TRBV3-1/TRBV3-2
j_call: TRBJ1-6
clone_size: once
d_call: -
cdr3_nt: TGTGCCAGCAGCCAGTGGGGTTCACCCCTCCACTTT
cdr3_aa: CASSQWGSPLHF

v_call: TRBV12-3/TRBV12-4
j_call: TRBJ1-2
clone_size: once
d_call: -
cdr3_nt: TGTGCCAGCAGTCAACTACATGGCTACACCTTC
cdr3_aa: CASSQLHGYTF

v_call: TRBV18
j_call: TRBJ2-1
clone_size: -
d_call: TRBD1
cdr3_nt: TGTGCCAGCTCACCGACAGGGGCGGGTGAGCAGTTCTTC
cdr3_aa: CASSPTGAGEQFF

v_call: TRBV30
j_call: TRBJ1-1
clone_size: -
d_call: -
cdr3_nt: TGTGCCTGGAGTGTAGTAGGCGTTCTAGCTGAAGCTTTCTTT
cdr3_aa: CAWSVVGVLAEAFF

v_call: TRBV5-5
j_call: TRBJ1-2
clone_size: -
d_call: -
cdr3_nt: TGTGCCAGCAGCTCAGACGGGAACTATGGCTACACCTTC
cdr3_aa: CASSSDGNYGYTF

v_call: TRBV11-2
j_call: TRBJ1-5
clone_size: -
d_call: -
cdr3_nt: TGTGCCAGCAGCCTGGACCTCAATCAGCCCCAGCATTTT
cdr3_aa: CASSLDLNQPQHF

v_call: TRBV7-2
j_call: TRBJ2-5
clone_size: -
d_call: TRBD1
cdr3_nt: TGTGCCAGCAGCTTAGTCGACAGGGCGCAAGAGACCCAGTACTTC
cdr3_aa: CASSLVDRAQETQYF

v_call: TRBV10-1
j_call: TRBJ2-1
clone_size: -
d_call: TRBD1
cdr3_nt: TGCGCCAGCAGCAGACAGGGCTTCAACTACAATGAGCAGTTCTTC
cdr3_aa: CASSRQGFNYNEQFF

v_call: TRBV2
j_call: TRBJ2-3
clone_size: -
d_call: -
cdr3_nt: TGTGCCAGCAGTGTTCGGGTTTTAGATACGCAGTATTTT
cdr3_aa: CASSVRVLDTQYF

v_call: TRBV6-5
j_call: TRBJ2-7
clone_size: -
d_call: TRBD2
cdr3_nt: TGTGCCAGCAGTTACTCGAAGGTAGCGGGGGGCTACGAGCAGTACTTC
cdr3_aa: CASSYSKVAGGYEQYF

v_call: TRBV7-2
j_call: TRBJ2-7
clone_size: -
d_call: -
cdr3_nt: TGTGCCAGCAGCTTACAGGGGAGGTCTTACGAGCAGTACTTC
cdr3_aa: CASSLQGRSYEQYF

v_call: TRBV19
j_call: TRBJ1-1
clone_size: -
d_call: -
cdr3_nt: TGTGCCAGTAGTATAGGGTGGAACACTGAAGCTTTCTTT
cdr3_aa: CASSIGWNTEAFF

v_call: TRBV15
j_call: TRBJ1-4
clone_size: -
d_call: -
cdr3_nt: TGTGCCACCAGCCGGCCAGTCAACCAAAAACTGTTTTTT
cdr3_aa: CATSRPVNQKLFF

v_call: TRBV7-9
j_call: TRBJ2-5
clone_size: -
d_call: -
cdr3_nt: TGTGCCAGCAGCTCAACTTCATCCGGGTCGCAAGAGACCCAGTACTTC
cdr3_aa: CASSSTSSGSQETQYF

v_call: TRBV7-2
j_call: TRBJ1-5
clone_size: -
d_call: TRBD1
cdr3_nt: TGTGCCAGCAGCTTAGGACAGGGGTTCGTGCAGCCCCAGCATTTT
cdr3_aa: CASSLGQGFVQPQHF

v_call: TRBV3-1/TRBV3-2
j_call: TRBJ2-2
clone_size: -
d_call: -
cdr3_nt: TGTGCCAGCAGACAGACAGGCCCTTTCGACACCGGGGAGCTGTTTTTT
cdr3_aa: CASRQTGPFDTGELFF

v_call: TRBV18
j_call: TRBJ1-3
clone_size: -
d_call: -
cdr3_nt: TGTGCCAGCTCACCGGTGGTATCCGTGGAGGGAAACACCATATATTTT
cdr3_aa: CASSPVVSVEGNTIYF

v_call: TRBV30
j_call: TRBJ2-5
clone_size: -
d_call: TRBD2
cdr3_nt: TGTGCCGGGAGGGGTTCTATACGCGAGACCCAGTACTTC
cdr3_aa: CAGRGSIRETQYF

v_call: TRBV5-4
j_call: TRBJ1-1
clone_size: -
d_call: -
cdr3_nt: TGTGCCAGCAGCTTGTCACACAACACTGAAGCTTTCTTT
cdr3_aa: CASSLSHNTEAFF

v_call: TRBV5-1
j_call: TRBJ2-7
clone_size: few
d_call: TRBD1
cdr3_nt: TGCGCCAGCAGCCCCGTTCCCGCAGGGGGCTCCTACGAGCAGTACTTC
cdr3_aa: CASSPVPAGGSYEQYF

v_call: TRBV28
j_call: TRBJ1-2
clone_size: -
d_call: TRBD1
cdr3_nt: TGTGCCAGCAGTTCGGACAGGGAGGGCTACACCTTC
cdr3_aa: CASSSDREGYTF

v_call: TRBV9
j_call: TRBJ1-4
clone_size: -
d_call: -
cdr3_nt: TGTGCCAGCAGCGCCCGGACCGCAACGGAGGAAAAACTGTTTTTT
cdr3_aa: CASSARTATEEKLFF

v_call: TRBV6-5
j_call: TRBJ2-1
clone_size: -
d_call: -
cdr3_nt: TGTGCCAGCAGTTTTGGGGCCTTGGGTTACGATGTGCAGTTCTTC
cdr3_aa: CASSFGALGYDVQFF

v_call: TRBV10-2
j_call: TRBJ1-1
clone_size: once
d_call: -
cdr3_nt: TGCGCCAGCAGTGTATTCAGTGAAGCTTTCTTT
cdr3_aa: CASSVFSEAFF

v_call: TRBV2
j_call: TRBJ2-3
clone_size: -
d_call: TRBD2
cdr3_nt: TGTGCCAGCAGTGGGCTAGCGGGGGCCAGAGATACGCAGTATTTT
cdr3_aa: CASSGLAGARDTQYF

v_call: TRBV23-1
j_call: TRBJ2-7
clone_size: -
d_call: -
cdr3_nt: TGCGCCAGCAGTCAATTCAGAGACAGGAGAGCCTACGAGCAGTACTTC
cdr3_aa: CASSQFRDRRAYEQYF

v_call: TRBV4-1
j_call: TRBJ1-2
clone_size: -
d_call: -
cdr3_nt: TGCGCCAGCAGCCAAGCCCGGACTATGGACGGCTACACCTTC
cdr3_aa: CASSQARTMDGYTF

v_call: TRBV4-1
j_call: TRBJ2-1
clone_size: -
d_call: -
cdr3_nt: TGCGCCAGCAGCCAAGGGTTAGGGTCACAGTTCTTC
cdr3_aa: CASSQGLGSQFF

v_call: TRBV5-1
j_call: TRBJ1-4
clone_size: -
d_call: -
cdr3_nt: TGCGCCAGCAGCTTGGGAGGGCCAGGGGAAGAAAAACTGTTTTTT
cdr3_aa: CASSLGGPGEEKLFF

v_call: TRBV2
j_call: TRBJ1-1
clone_size: -
d_call: -
cdr3_nt: TGTGCCAGCAGTGAGGACACTGAAGCTTTCTTT
cdr3_aa: CASSEDTEAFF

v_call: TRBV6-5
j_call: TRBJ1-6
clone_size: -
d_call: -
cdr3_nt: TGTGCCAGCAGTTGGGACTGGCCCCCTGGTTCACCCCTCCACTTT
cdr3_aa: CASSWDWPPGSPLHF

v_call: TRBV7-2
j_call: TRBJ2-3
clone_size: -
d_call: TRBD2
cdr3_nt: TGTGCCAGCAGCTTACCCACTAGCGGGGTAGATACGCAGTATTTT
cdr3_aa: CASSLPTSGVDTQYF

v_call: TRBV5-4
j_call: TRBJ1-2
clone_size: -
d_call: -
cdr3_nt: TGTGCCAGCAGTTCTGGACAGAGGGCCTATGGCTACACCTTC
cdr3_aa: CASSSGQRAYGYTF